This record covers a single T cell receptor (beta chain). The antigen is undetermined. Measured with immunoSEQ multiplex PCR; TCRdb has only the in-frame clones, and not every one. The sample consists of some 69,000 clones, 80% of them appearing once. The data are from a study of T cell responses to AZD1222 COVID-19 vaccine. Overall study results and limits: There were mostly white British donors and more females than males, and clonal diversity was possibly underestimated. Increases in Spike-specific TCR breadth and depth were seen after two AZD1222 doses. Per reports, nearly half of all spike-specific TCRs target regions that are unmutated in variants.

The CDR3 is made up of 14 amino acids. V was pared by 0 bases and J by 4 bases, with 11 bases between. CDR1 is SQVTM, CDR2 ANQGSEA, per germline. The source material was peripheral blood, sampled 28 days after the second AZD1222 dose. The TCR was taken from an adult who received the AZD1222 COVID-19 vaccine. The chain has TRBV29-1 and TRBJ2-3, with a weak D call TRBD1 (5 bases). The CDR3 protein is CSVEEGFRADTQYF. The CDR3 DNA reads TGCAGCGTTGAAGAGGGGTTCAGGGCAGATACGCAGTATTTT.